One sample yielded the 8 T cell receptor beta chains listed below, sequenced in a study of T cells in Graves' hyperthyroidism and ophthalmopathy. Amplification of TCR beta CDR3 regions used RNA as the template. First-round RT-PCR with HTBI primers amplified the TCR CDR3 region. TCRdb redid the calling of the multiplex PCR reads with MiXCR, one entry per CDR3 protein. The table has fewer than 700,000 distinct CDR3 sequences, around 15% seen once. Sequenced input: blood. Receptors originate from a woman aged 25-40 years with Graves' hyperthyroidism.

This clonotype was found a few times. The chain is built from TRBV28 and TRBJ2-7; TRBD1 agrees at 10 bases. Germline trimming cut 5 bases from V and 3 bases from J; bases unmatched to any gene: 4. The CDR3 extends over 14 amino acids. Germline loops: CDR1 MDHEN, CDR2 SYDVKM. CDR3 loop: CASSRQGAHYEQYF. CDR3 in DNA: TGTGCCAGCAGTAGACAGGGGGCTCACTACGAGCAGTACTTC.

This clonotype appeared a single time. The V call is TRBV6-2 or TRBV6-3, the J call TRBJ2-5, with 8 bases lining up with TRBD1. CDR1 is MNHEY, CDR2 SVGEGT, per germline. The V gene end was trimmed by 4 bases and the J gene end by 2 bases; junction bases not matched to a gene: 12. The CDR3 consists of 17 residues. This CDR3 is CASSSLGDRSLQETQYF. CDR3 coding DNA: TGTGCCAGCAGTTCACTAGGGGACAGGTCCCTACAAGAGACCCAGTACTTC.

The CDR3 spells CSARDIGVWDTEAFF. The CDR3 nucleotides are TGCAGTGCTAGAGATATAGGGGTGTGGGACACTGAAGCTTTCTTT. The rearrangement uses TRBV20-1 and TRBJ1-1; TRBD1 might be the D (5 bases). V was clipped by 0 bases and J by 3 bases, with 14 bases between them. Germline loops: CDR1 DFQATT, CDR2 SNEGSKA (reference sequence). The CDR3 runs 15 residues.

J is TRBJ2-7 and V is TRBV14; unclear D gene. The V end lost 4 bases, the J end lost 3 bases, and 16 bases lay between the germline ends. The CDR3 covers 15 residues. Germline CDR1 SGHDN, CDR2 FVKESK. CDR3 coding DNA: TGTGCCAGCAGCCCCGTCGGAAGTGGAAACTACGAGCAGTACTTC. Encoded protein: CASSPVGSGNYEQYF.

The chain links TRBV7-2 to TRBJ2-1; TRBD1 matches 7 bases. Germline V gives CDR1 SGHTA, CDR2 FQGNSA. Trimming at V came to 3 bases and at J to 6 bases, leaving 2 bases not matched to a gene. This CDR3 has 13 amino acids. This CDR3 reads CASSFRTGNEQFF. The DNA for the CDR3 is TGTGCCAGCAGCTTCCGGACAGGCAATGAGCAGTTCTTC.

The CDR3 region is CAWVQGYTGELFF. The CDR3 region has the DNA TGTGCCTGGGTTCAGGGATACACCGGGGAGCTGTTTTTT. The chain has TRBV30 and TRBJ2-2; possible D gene TRBD1, 5 bases. V was clipped by 5 bases and J by 3 bases, with 10 bases between them. This CDR3 comprises 13 residues. The germline V gene encodes CDR1 GTSNPN and CDR2 SVGIG (reference sequence).

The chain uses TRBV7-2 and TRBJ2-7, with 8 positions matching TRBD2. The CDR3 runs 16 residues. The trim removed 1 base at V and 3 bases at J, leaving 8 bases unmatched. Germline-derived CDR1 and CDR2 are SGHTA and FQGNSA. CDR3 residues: CASSLGPSGGDYEQYF. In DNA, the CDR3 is TGTGCCAGCAGCTTAGGACCCAGCGGGGGAGACTACGAGCAGTACTTC.

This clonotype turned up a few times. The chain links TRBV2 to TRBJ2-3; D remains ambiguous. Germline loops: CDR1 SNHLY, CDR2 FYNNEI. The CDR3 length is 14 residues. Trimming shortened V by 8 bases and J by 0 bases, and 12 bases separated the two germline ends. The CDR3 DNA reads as TGTGCCAGCGGAGTGCAGACTAGCACAGATACGCAGTATTTT. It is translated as CASGVQTSTDTQYF.